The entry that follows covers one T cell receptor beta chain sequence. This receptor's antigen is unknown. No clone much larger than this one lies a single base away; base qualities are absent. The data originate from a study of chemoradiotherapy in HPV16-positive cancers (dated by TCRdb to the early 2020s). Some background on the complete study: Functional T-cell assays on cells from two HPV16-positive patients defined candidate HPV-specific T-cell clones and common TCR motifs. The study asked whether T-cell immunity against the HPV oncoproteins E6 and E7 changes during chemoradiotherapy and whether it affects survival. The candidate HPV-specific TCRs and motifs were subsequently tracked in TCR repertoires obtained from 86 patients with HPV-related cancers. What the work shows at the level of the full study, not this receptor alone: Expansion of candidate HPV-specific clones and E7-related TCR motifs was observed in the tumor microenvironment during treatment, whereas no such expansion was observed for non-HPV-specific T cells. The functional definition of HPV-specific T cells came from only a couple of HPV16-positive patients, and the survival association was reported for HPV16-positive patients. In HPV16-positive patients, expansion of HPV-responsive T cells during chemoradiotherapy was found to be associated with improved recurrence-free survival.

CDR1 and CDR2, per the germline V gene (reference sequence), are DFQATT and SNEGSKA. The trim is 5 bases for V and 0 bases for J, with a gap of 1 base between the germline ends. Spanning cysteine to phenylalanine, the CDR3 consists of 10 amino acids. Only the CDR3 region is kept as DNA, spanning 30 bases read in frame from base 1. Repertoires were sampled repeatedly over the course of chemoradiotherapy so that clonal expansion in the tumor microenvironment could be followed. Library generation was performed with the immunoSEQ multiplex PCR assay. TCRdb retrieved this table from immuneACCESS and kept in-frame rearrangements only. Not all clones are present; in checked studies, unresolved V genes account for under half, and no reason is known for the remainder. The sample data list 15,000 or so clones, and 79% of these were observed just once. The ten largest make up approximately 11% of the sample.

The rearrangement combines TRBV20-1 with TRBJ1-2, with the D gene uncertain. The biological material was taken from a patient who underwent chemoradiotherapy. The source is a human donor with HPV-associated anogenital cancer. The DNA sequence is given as TGCAGTGCTTCTAACTATGGCTACACCTTC. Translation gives CSASNYGYTF.